This TCR beta chain was profiled in a study of cytomegalovirus exposure and HLA in healthy donors. Study-level results: Some TCR beta chains (more than 150 of them) were listed as cytomegalovirus-associated. Most CMV-associated TCR beta chains were later found to appear HLA-restricted. The authors later found TCR association rates varying by HLA locus, with DRB1 most and HLA-C fewest. Analysis was performed later, and it showed HLA-associated TCR beta chains to be more clonally expanded than equally common others.

A multiplex PCR was run with 60 Vbeta primers and 13 Jbeta primers. Sequencing was performed with immunoSEQ multiplex PCR; in TCRdb, only in-frame clones are kept and a portion is missing. Among roughly 140,000 clones listed, roughly a tenth were seen once. V was pared by 2 bases and J by 5 bases, with 13 bases between. CDR1 and CDR2 (germline): SGHDT, YYEEEE. The CDR3 extends over 14 amino acids. With regard to this clone: Its target is unknown.

Sequencing was done on a sample of PBMCs. The TCR sequence derives from a male donor in good health and CMV-seronegative. V is TRBV5-6 and J is TRBJ1-1; the D gene is possibly TRBD1 (6 bases). CDR3 in amino acids: CASSFRGFRTEAFF. The CDR3 region has the DNA TGTGCCAGCAGCTTCAGGGGATTTCGGACTGAAGCTTTCTTT.